The 2 T cell receptor beta chains listed next were all sequenced from one sample in a study of blood T cell repertoires in COVID-19. Clones were read by immunoSEQ multiplex PCR, and TCRdb kept only the in-frame ones, dropping some. The repertoire holds 130,000 to 150,000 clones, with around nine tenths as singletons. The sample taken for sequencing was peripheral blood. The receptors derive from a human donor in a cohort sampled during active COVID-19.

The chain combines TRBV5-6 with TRBJ1-5; 9 positions match TRBD1. The CDR3 consists of 17 residues. Germline assignment: CDR1 SGHDT and CDR2 YYEEEE. The junction had 11 bases not matched to a gene; V was cut back by 4 bases and J by 3 bases. The CDR3 sequence: CASSHGTGLGNNQPQHF. CDR3 DNA sequence: TGTGCCAGCAGCCACGGGACAGGGCTAGGGAACAATCAGCCCCAGCATTTT. Together with reference TRBV5-6 and TRBJ1-5, the CDR3 gives the full variable domain: DAGVTQSPTHLIKTRGQQVTLRCSPKSGHDTVSWYQQALGQGPQFIFQYYEEEERQRGNFPDRFSGHQFPNYSSELNVNALLLGDSALYLCASSHGTGLGNNQPQHFGDGTRLSIL.

The CDR3, as DNA: TGTGCCTCCCAGACAGGGGGCGATGGCTACACCTTC. Protein: CASQTGGDGYTF. The genes are TRBV10-3 and TRBJ1-2; 10 nucleotides match TRBD1. This CDR3 is 12 amino acids long. Trimming cost V 11 bases and J 6 bases; bases outside gene matches: 6. CDR1 and CDR2 (germline): ENHRY, SYGVKD.